The clone carrying this TCR beta chain was counted a few times. Its cognate antigen is unknown. The CDR3 is 16 amino acids. Germline V gives CDR1 SGHVS, CDR2 FNYEAQ. J was trimmed by 5 bases and V by 5 bases; bases with no gene match: 9. This entry is derived from a study of T-cell memory formation after mild COVID-19. Study results and limitations: Prior to infection, memory already included some responding clones, suggesting cross-reactive memory joined. Among contracting clones, CD4+ were mainly CM/EM and CD8+ enriched in EMRA.

Each CDR3 protein is one row after TCRdb ran MiXCR on the 5' RACE reads. The sample contains approximately 150,000 distinct CDR3 sequences, about 14% of which appear only once. This clonotype originated in an adult woman who had mild COVID-19 (a few samples of this study predate the infection). Cell type and time point are not known. The V gene is TRBV7-6, the J gene TRBJ2-3; 11 bases are shared with TRBD2. The sample comprised PBMCs or a T cell subset sorted from them (not recorded which). CDR3 residues: CASSPDLAGGKDTQYF. DNA of the CDR3: TGTGCCAGCAGCCCAGATTTAGCGGGGGGGAAAGATACGCAGTATTTT.